The 27 T cell receptor beta chains below come from one sample, sequenced in a study of cytomegalovirus exposure and HLA in healthy donors. Here immunoSEQ multiplex PCR was the method, and the copy in TCRdb shows in-frame clones only, minus some. Found here are about 360,000 clones, roughly 88% of them singletons; the top ten hold approximately 0.86%. Input material: PBMCs. The receptor set was obtained from a woman aged 18-30 years in good health and CMV-seronegative.

The V gene is TRBV18, the J gene TRBJ1-1; D remains unclear. CDR1 and CDR2 from the germline V gene are KGHSH and LQKENI. V lost 1 base, J lost 5 bases, and 14 bases lay in between. This CDR3 has 15 amino acids. The CDR3 region has the DNA TGTGCCAGCTCACCACGGGTCCGGGAAGGGACTGAAGCTTTCTTT. Translation gives CASSPRVREGTEAFF.

Concerning this clone: One end of the junction varies from germline; a read error may be responsible. The CDR3 loop is CASRLLTGEGEKLFF. The DNA for the CDR3 is TGTGCCAGCAGATTATTGACAGGGGAAGGTGAAAAACTGTTTTTT. V gene TRBV28 combines with J gene TRBJ1-4, with TRBD1 matching over 8 bases. This CDR3 has 15 residues. Germline values: CDR1 MDHEN, CDR2 SYDVKM.

This chain connects TRBV4-1 to TRBJ2-7; 10 bases align to TRBD1. The CDR3 covers 17 residues. From germline, CDR1 is MGHRA and CDR2 YSYEKL. Losses at the gene ends were 1 base for V and 7 bases for J; bases not matched to a gene: 13. This CDR3 is CASSQGNRQGAPIEQYF. CDR3 bases: TGCGCCAGCAGCCAAGGAAACAGACAGGGGGCTCCAATTGAGCAGTACTTC.

In this sample, this clone turned up once. This CDR3 is also generated by other DNA sequences in the sample. The rearrangement joins TRBV2 to TRBJ1-1; 7 nucleotides match TRBD1. V lost 4 bases to trimming and J lost 1 base; unmatched junction nucleotides: 0. The length of the CDR3 is 13 residues. Germline-derived CDR1 and CDR2 are SNHLY and FYNNEI. DNA for the CDR3: TGTGCCAGCAGTGGGGACAGGAACACTGAAGCTTTCTTT. Translated: CASSGDRNTEAFF.

The chain recombines TRBV29-1 with TRBJ1-1, with a weak D call TRBD1 (6 bases). Per the germline V gene, CDR1 is SQVTM and CDR2 is ANQGSEA. V was shortened by 6 bases and J by 1 base, with 15 bases between the two germline ends. This CDR3 comprises 14 residues. For the CDR3, the DNA is TGCAGCGTGGCACGGACAGCCTCGAACACTGAAGCTTTCTTT. Translated: CSVARTASNTEAFF.

The genes are TRBV9 and TRBJ2-3; 9 bases fit TRBD2. The CDR3 sequence is 15 residues long. The V gene's germline CDR1 is SGDLS and CDR2 YYNGEE. V was clipped by 4 bases and J by 2 bases; unmatched bases: 5. DNA for the CDR3: TGTGCCAGCAGCCCGACTAGCGGTTACACAGATACGCAGTATTTT. This gives the protein CASSPTSGYTDTQYF.

The chain has TRBV27 and TRBJ2-3; D not certain. Germline loops: CDR1 MNHEY, CDR2 SMNVEV (reference sequence). Trimming took 5 bases from V and 2 from J, leaving 17 bases between them. CDR3 length: 16 residues. CDR3 sequence (DNA): TGTGCCAGCAGTCCCGCCCCTCGAAAACTCACAGATACGCAGTATTTT. It specifies CASSPAPRKLTDTQYF.

V gene TRBV4-1 combines with J gene TRBJ2-3, with no clear D. V lost 1 base, J lost 6 bases, and 20 bases lay in between. Germline CDR1 MGHRA, CDR2 YSYEKL. The CDR3 is made up of 17 amino acids. CDR3 coding DNA: TGCGCCAGCAGCCAAGGAGAATCGCCTCTTAACTGGGATACGCAGTATTTT. It encodes CASSQGESPLNWDTQYF.

The chain is built from TRBV27 and TRBJ1-1; no firm D call. The CDR3 loop spans 13 amino acids. Germline V gene data show CDR1 as MNHEY and CDR2 as SMNVEV (reference sequence). The V end lost 4 bases, the J end lost 6 bases, and 12 bases lay between the germline ends. The chain's CDR3 is CASSSHREAEAFF. The CDR3 nucleotides read TGTGCCAGCAGTTCCCATCGGGAGGCTGAAGCTTTCTTT.

This clone has only a few counts. This rearrangement joins TRBV19 to TRBJ2-7; D not resolved. The CDR3 loop spans 13 amino acids. Germline loops: CDR1 LNHDA, CDR2 SQIVND (reference sequence). V was shortened by 5 bases and J by 2 bases, with 10 bases between the two germline ends. CDR3 sequence reads: CASSRVDAYEQYF. The CDR3 DNA follows: TGTGCCAGTAGTCGGGTCGATGCCTACGAGCAGTACTTC.

CDR3 in DNA: TGTGCCAGCAGTGATCCGTTGCGGGGGGTGAGTCAAGAGACCCAGTACTTC. This codes for CASSDPLRGVSQETQYF. The chain has TRBV25-1 and TRBJ2-5; 8 positions match TRBD2. CDR1 is MGHDK, CDR2 SYGVNS, per germline. The V segment lost 3 bases and the J segment 2 bases; nucleotides outside the gene matches: 11. This CDR3 has 17 residues.

This chain joins TRBV10-2 and TRBJ1-1; TRBD1 matches at 9 bases. Germline V gene data show CDR1 as WSHSY and CDR2 as SAAADI. V lost 10 bases and J lost 4; bases outside the gene matches: 4. The CDR3 is 12 amino acids. CDR3 loop: CATKTGGTEAFF. The CDR3, as DNA: TGCGCCACCAAGACAGGGGGCACTGAAGCTTTCTTT.

V is TRBV19 and J is TRBJ2-3; the match to TRBD2 covers 7 bases. This CDR3 contains 16 residues. Germline trimming cut 5 bases from V and 2 bases from J; bases unmatched to any gene: 10. Germline CDR1 reads LNHDA; CDR2 reads SQIVND (reference sequence). Here the CDR3 reads CASSPWASGDTDTQYF. The DNA for the CDR3 is TGTGCCAGTAGTCCCTGGGCTAGCGGAGACACAGATACGCAGTATTTT.

This chain joins TRBV19 and TRBJ1-1, with 7 bases lining up with TRBD1. The CDR3 contains 16 residues. Germline V gives CDR1 LNHDA, CDR2 SQIVND (reference sequence). With 7 bases clipped from V and 1 base from J, the junction kept 12 bases outside the gene matches. CDR3 in amino acids: CASTLGGQGRNTEAFF. The CDR3 nucleotides are TGTGCCAGTACCCTAGGGGGCCAGGGTCGGAACACTGAAGCTTTCTTT.

The genes are TRBV6-1 and TRBJ2-7, with 7 bases aligning to TRBD2. The V segment lost 8 bases and the J segment 2 bases; nucleotides outside the gene matches: 12. CDR1 is MNHNS and CDR2 is SASEGT in the germline V gene. The CDR3 has 15 amino acids. DNA of the CDR3: TGTGCCAGCGGAGAGCGGGGTACGAGCCCCTACGAGCAGTACTTC. Its translation: CASGERGTSPYEQYF.

About this clone: This specimen includes other DNA sequences encoding the same CDR3. The gene calls are TRBV27 and TRBJ2-7; 9 bases fit TRBD2. Per germline, CDR1 MNHEY and CDR2 SMNVEV (reference sequence). Losses at the gene ends were 4 bases for V and 2 bases for J; bases not matched to a gene: 6. The CDR3 covers 15 residues. The DNA for the CDR3 is TGTGCCAGCAGTTCGAGGGGACTAGCAGCCTACGAGCAGTACTTC. It specifies CASSSRGLAAYEQYF.

The genes are TRBV28 and TRBJ1-5; possible D gene TRBD1, 6 bases. Trimming removed 5 bases from V and 3 bases from J, with 20 bases in between. CDR3 length: 17 residues. Germline lookup yields CDR1 MDHEN and CDR2 SYDVKM. CDR3 residues: CASSPPPRGHNNQPQHF. DNA for the CDR3: TGTGCCAGCAGTCCCCCTCCCAGGGGACACAACAATCAGCCCCAGCATTTT.

The V call is TRBV7-7, the J call TRBJ2-5; 8 nucleotides align to TRBD1. Germline lookup yields CDR1 SSHAT and CDR2 FNYEAQ (reference sequence). The J segment lost 0 bases and the V segment lost 5 bases, leaving 14 bases of the junction unmatched. The CDR3 is 18 residues long. This CDR3 reads CASSPRRGQAVYQETQYF. DNA of the CDR3: TGTGCCAGCAGCCCACGGCGGGGACAGGCTGTGTACCAAGAGACCCAGTACTTC.

The chain combines TRBV6-6 with TRBJ2-7; 12 bases are a match to TRBD2. Per the germline V gene, CDR1 is MNHNY and CDR2 is SVGAGI (reference sequence). The CDR3 runs 16 residues. With 7 bases clipped from V and 4 bases from J, the junction kept 11 bases outside the gene matches. The CDR3: CASTNPLAGGPYEQYF. The DNA of the CDR3 is TGTGCCAGCACCAACCCCCTAGCGGGGGGGCCGTACGAGCAGTACTTC.

The CDR3 DNA sequence: TGTGCCAGCAGCTTGGGACTAGCGGAGGTCAATGAGCAGTTCTTC. It translates to CASSLGLAEVNEQFF. The chain couples TRBV7-2 to TRBJ2-1; 11 nucleotides agree with TRBD2. Germline V gene data show CDR1 as SGHTA and CDR2 as FQGNSA. The CDR3 totals 15 residues. Germline trimming cut 3 bases from V and 6 bases from J; bases unmatched to any gene: 4.

The gene calls are TRBV6-4 and TRBJ2-3; TRBD2 agrees at 7 bases. This CDR3 contains 14 residues. Germline V gene sequence: CDR1 MRHNA, CDR2 SNTAGT. The junction had 4 bases not matched to a gene; V was cut back by 5 bases and J by 2 bases. The CDR3 reads CASSQTSNTDTQYF. The CDR3 DNA reads TGTGCCAGCAGTCAGACTAGCAACACAGATACGCAGTATTTT.

This clone was seen more than once but under ten times. The chain links TRBV20-1 to TRBJ2-7, with a possible D match to TRBD1 (5 bases). CDR3 length: 11 residues. The germline gives CDR1 DFQATT, CDR2 SNEGSKA (reference sequence). V was pared by 7 bases and J by 1 base, with 8 bases between. The CDR3 spells CSGGPSYEQYF. For the CDR3, the DNA is TGCAGTGGGGGCCCGTCCTACGAGCAGTACTTC.

The CDR3 region has the DNA TGTGCCAGCAGTTTAGCCGGAGTAGCCAAAAACATTCAGTACTTC. Its translation is CASSLAGVAKNIQYF. This chain joins TRBV28 and TRBJ2-4, with D unclear. There are 15 residues in the CDR3. Germline V gene data show CDR1 as MDHEN and CDR2 as SYDVKM. The V gene lost 2 bases and the J gene lost 0 bases, with 8 bases spanning the gap.

The J gene is TRBJ2-4, the V gene TRBV30; D remains ambiguous. This CDR3 has 14 residues. Germline V gene data show CDR1 as GTSNPN and CDR2 as SVGIG (reference sequence). Trimming stripped 0 bases from V and 0 bases from J, with 6 bases between. Here the CDR3 DNA reads TGTGCCTGGAGTGTAACTTTAGCCAAAAACATTCAGTACTTC. It codes for CAWSVTLAKNIQYF.

The chain couples TRBV6-1 to TRBJ1-1; D is perhaps TRBD1 (6 bases). With 7 bases removed from V and 0 bases from J, the gap between germline ends came to 12 bases. Germline V lookup: CDR1 MNHNS, CDR2 SASEGT. The CDR3 extends over 14 amino acids. Written as DNA, the CDR3 is TGTGCCAGCACCGGACAGCTCATGAACACTGAAGCTTTCTTT. As protein: CASTGQLMNTEAFF.

The chain is built from TRBV27 and TRBJ2-7; D is perhaps TRBD1 (5 bases). Trimming stripped 2 bases from V and 3 bases from J, with 11 bases between. Looked up from germline, CDR1 is MNHEY and CDR2 is SMNVEV (reference sequence). The CDR3 totals 14 residues. In nucleotides, the CDR3 is TGTGCCAGCAGTTTACCAGACAGACTCTACGAGCAGTACTTC. Translated, it gives CASSLPDRLYEQYF.

The chain employs TRBV9 and TRBJ1-4, with 8 bases fitting TRBD1. The CDR3 has 15 residues. V shed 3 bases and J 0 bases; nucleotides not matched to a gene: 1. Germline lookup yields CDR1 SGDLS and CDR2 YYNGEE. The CDR3 sequence is CASSGGQATNEKLFF. The CDR3, as DNA: TGTGCCAGCAGCGGGGGACAGGCAACTAATGAAAAACTGTTTTTT.